This entry is about one TCR beta chain. This CDR3 is 15 amino acids long. The V segment lost 5 bases and the J segment 6 bases; nucleotides outside the gene matches: 10. Germline CDR1 reads SGHAT; CDR2 reads FQNNGV. In the authors' workflow: Counts of nucleated cells, estimated from reference gene primer amplification, were obtained. Assay: immunoSEQ multiplex PCR; the TCRdb copy retains only in-frame clones and omits some. From that table come the V and J calls and clone size; the DNA was used to work out D and trimming. The table lists approximately 84,000 clones, about 80% of them singletons. The sample is drawn from a study of blood T cell repertoires in COVID-19. The overall study: T cells, B-cell-depleted T cells, or PBMCs supplied cDNA or gDNA.

The receptor comes from a man between 45 and 60 years old with active or convalescent COVID-19. The chain combines TRBV11-2 with TRBJ1-1, with TRBD1 matching 9 bases. The sample consisted of peripheral blood. The CDR3 DNA sequence: TGTGCCAGCAGCAGCCTCGGACAGGGGATACCTGAAGCTTTCTTT. It translates to CASSSLGQGIPEAFF.